This entry concerns a single T cell receptor (beta chain). Its antigen is as yet unknown. Sample treatment: roughly ten-day PBMC culture with coronavirus spike peptide pools or control peptides (ViraFEST assay). At the Johns Hopkins FTIC core, DNA taken from cultured CD4+ T cells was sequenced by way of the Oncomine TCR Beta short-read assay. Via MiXCR, TCRdb re-called the PCR reads, giving one row per CDR3 protein. The sample lists 9,500 to 15,000 distinct CDR3 sequences; approximately 49% were seen once. The sample comes from a study of vaccination and CD4 T cells after COVID-19. With 4 bases removed from V and 0 bases from J, the gap between germline ends came to 14 bases. This CDR3 has 16 amino acids. The germline V gene encodes CDR1 MNHEY and CDR2 SMNVEV (reference sequence).

The sequence was collected from a human donor who had recovered from COVID-19. The gene calls are TRBV27 and TRBJ2-3; D not resolved. Sample: CD4+ T cells from blood, cultured in vitro. The CDR3, as DNA: TGTGCCAGCAGTTATACGACTGGCGTTAGCACAGATACGCAGTATTTT. Its translation is CASSYTTGVSTDTQYF.